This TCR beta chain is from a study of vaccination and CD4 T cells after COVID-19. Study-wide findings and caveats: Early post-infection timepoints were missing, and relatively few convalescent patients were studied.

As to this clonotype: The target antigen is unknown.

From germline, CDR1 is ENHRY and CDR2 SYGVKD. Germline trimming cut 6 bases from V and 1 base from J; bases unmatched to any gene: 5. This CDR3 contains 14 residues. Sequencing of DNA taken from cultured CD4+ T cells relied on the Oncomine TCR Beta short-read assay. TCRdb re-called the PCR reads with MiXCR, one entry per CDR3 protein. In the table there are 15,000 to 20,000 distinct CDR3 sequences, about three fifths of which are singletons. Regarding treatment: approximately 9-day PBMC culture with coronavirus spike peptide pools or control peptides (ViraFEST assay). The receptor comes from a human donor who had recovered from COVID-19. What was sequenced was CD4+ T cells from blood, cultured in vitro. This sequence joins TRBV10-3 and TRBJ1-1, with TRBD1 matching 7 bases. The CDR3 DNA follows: TGTGCCATCAGGACCGGGACAGCGAACACTGAAGCTTTCTTT. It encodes CAIRTGTANTEAFF.